One T cell receptor beta chain is described in this entry. FACS enriched CD8+ TEMRA cells, while bulk CD8+ and CD4+ were negatively isolated. From germline, CDR1 is MNHEY and CDR2 SVGAGI. This CDR3 contains 15 residues. With 5 bases clipped from V and 3 bases from J, the junction kept 9 bases outside the gene matches. This record comes from a study of CD8 T cells in Susac syndrome. After extraction with the RNeasy kit, roughly 0.5 to 1 ug of the RNA was reverse transcribed using random hexamers. TCRdb processed the immunoSEQ multiplex PCR reads anew with MiXCR; each CDR3 protein has one entry. The sample carries about 290,000 distinct CDR3 sequences, approximately 85% recorded once.

The chain links TRBV6-5 to TRBJ2-7; 8 nucleotides line up with TRBD1. The TCR was taken from a human donor with multiple sclerosis. The sample was CD8+ T cells from PBMCs. In DNA form, the CDR3 reads TGTGCCAGCAGTCCCCCAGGACAGGGAGACTACGAGCAGTACTTC. Translated, it gives CASSPPGQGDYEQYF.